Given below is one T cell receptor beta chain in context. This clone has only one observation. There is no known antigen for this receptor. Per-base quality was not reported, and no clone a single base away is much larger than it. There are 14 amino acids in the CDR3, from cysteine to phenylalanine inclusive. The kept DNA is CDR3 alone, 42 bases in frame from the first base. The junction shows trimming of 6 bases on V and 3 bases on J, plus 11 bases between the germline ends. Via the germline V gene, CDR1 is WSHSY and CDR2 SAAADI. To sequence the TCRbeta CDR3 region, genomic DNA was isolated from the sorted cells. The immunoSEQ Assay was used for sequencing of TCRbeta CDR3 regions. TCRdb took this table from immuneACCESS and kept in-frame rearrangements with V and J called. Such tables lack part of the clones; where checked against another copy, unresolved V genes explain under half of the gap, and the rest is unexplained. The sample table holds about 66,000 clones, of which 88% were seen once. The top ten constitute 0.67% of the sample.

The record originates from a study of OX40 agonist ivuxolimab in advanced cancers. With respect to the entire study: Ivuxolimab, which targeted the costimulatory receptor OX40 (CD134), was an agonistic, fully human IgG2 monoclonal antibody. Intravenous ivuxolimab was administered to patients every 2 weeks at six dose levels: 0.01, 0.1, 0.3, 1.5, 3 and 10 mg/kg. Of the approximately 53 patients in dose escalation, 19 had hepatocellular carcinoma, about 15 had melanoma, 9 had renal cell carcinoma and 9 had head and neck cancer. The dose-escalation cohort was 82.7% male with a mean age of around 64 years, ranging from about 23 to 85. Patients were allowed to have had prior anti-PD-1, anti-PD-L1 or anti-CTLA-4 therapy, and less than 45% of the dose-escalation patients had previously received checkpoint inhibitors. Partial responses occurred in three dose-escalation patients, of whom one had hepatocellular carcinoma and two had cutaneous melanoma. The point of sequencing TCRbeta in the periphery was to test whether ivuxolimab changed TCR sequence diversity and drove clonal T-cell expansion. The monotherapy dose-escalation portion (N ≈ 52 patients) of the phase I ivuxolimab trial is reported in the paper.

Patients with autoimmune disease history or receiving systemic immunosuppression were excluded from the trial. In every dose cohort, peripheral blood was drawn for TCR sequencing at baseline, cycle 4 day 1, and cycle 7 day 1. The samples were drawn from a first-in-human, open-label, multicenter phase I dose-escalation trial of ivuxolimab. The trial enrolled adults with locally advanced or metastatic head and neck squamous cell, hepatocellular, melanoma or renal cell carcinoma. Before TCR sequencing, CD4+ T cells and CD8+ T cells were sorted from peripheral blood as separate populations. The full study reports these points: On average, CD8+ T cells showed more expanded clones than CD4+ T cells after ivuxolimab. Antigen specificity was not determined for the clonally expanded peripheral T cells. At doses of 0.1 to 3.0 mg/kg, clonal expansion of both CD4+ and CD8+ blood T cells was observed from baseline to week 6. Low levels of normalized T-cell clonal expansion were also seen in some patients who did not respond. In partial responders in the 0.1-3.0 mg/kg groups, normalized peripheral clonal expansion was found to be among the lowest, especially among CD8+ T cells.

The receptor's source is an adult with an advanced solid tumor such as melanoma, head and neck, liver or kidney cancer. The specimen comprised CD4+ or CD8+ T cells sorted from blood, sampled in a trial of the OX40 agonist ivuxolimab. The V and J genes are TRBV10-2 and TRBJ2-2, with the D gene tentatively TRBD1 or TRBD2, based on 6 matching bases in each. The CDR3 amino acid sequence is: CASRAGGDTGELFF. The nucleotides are TGCGCCAGCAGGGCCGGGGGCGACACCGGGGAGCTGTTTTTT.